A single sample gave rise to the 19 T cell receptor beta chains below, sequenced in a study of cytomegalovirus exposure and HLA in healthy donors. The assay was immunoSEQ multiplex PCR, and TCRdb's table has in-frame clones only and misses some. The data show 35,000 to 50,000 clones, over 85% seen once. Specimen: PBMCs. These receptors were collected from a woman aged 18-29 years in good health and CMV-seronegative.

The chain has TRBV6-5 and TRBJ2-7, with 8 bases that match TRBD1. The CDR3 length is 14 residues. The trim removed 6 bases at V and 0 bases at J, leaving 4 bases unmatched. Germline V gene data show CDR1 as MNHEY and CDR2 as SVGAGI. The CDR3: CASRGTGSSYEQYF. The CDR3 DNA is TGTGCCAGCAGGGGGACAGGAAGCTCCTACGAGCAGTACTTC.

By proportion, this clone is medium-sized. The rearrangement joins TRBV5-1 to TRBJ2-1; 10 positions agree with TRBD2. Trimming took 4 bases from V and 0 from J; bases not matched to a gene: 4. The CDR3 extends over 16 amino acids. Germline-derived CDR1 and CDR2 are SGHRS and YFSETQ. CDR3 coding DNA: TGCGCCAGCAGCATTAGCGGGGGGAGCTCCTACAATGAGCAGTTCTTC. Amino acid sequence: CASSISGGSSYNEQFF.

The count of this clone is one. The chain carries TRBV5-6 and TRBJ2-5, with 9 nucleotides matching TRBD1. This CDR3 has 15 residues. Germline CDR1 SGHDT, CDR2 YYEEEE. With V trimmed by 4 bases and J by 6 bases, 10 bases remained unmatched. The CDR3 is CASSPGGQGRKTQYF. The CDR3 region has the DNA TGTGCCAGCAGCCCGGGTGGACAGGGGAGGAAGACCCAGTACTTC.

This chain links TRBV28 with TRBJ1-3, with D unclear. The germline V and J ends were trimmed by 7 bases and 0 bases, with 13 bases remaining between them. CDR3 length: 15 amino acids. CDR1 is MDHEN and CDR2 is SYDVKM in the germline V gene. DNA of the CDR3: TGTGCCAGCACCCCCTCAGGTCTCTCTGGAAACACCATATATTTT. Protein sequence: CASTPSGLSGNTIYF.

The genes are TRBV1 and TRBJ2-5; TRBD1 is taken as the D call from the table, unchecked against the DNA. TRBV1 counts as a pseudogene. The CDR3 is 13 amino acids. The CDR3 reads CTSSQDPGETQYF. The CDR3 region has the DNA TGCACCAGCAGCCAAGATCCAGGGGAGACCCAGTACTTC.

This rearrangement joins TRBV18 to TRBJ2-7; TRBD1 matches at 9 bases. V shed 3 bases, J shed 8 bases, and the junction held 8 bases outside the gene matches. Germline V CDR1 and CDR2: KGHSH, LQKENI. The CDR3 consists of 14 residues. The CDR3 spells CASSPDRGRPQQYF. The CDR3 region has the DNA TGTGCCAGCTCACCGGACAGGGGACGCCCCCAGCAGTACTTC.

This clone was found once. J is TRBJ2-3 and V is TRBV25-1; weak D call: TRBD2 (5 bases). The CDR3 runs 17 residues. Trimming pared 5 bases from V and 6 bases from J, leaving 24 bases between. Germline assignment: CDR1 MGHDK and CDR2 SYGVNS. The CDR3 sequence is CASSPPEGSSLHDTQYF. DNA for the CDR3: TGTGCCAGCAGTCCACCCGAGGGCAGTAGCCTTCACGATACGCAGTATTTT.

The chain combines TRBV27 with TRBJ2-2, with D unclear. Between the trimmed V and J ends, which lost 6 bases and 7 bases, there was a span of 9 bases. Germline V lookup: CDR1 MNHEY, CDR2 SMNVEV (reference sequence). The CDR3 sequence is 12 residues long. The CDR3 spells CASSSWFGELFF. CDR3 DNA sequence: TGTGCCAGCAGCAGTTGGTTCGGGGAGCTGTTTTTT.

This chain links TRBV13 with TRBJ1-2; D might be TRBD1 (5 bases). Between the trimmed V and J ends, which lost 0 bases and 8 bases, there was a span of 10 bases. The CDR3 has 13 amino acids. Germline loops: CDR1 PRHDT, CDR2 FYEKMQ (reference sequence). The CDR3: CASSLGGERGYTF. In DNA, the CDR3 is TGTGCCAGCAGCTTAGGAGGGGAAAGAGGCTACACCTTC. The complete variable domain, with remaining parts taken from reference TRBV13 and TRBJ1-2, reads AAGVIQSPRHLIKEKRETATLKCYPIPRHDTVYWYQQGPGQDPQFLISFYEKMQSDKGSIPDRFSAQQFSDYHSELNMSSLELGDSALYFCASSLGGERGYTFGSGTRLTVV.

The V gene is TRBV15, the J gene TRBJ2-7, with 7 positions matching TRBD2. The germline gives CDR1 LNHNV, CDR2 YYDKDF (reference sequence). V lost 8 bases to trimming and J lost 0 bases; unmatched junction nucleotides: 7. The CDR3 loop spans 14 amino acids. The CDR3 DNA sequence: TGTGCCACCGGGGGGGGGACCCTCTCCTACGAGCAGTACTTC. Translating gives CATGGGTLSYEQYF.

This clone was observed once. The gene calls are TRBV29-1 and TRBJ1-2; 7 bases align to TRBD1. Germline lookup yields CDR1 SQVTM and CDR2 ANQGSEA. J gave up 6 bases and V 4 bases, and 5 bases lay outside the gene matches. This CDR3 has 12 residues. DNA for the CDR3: TGCAGCGTTGGACAGGGCTGGGATGGCTACACCTTC. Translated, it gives CSVGQGWDGYTF. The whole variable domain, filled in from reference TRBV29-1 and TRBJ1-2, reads SAVISQKPSRDICQRGTSLTIQCQVDSQVTMMFWYRQQPGQSLTLIATANQGSEATYESGFVIDKFPISRPNLTFSTLTVSNMSPEDSSIYLCSVGQGWDGYTFGSGTRLTVV.

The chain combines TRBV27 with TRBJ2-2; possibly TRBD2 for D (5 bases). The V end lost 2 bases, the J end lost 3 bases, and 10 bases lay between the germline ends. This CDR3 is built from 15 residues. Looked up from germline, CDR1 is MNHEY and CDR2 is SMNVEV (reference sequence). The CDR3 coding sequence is TGTGCCAGCAGTTTACGGGGTAGGGACACCGGGGAGCTGTTTTTT. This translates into CASSLRGRDTGELFF.

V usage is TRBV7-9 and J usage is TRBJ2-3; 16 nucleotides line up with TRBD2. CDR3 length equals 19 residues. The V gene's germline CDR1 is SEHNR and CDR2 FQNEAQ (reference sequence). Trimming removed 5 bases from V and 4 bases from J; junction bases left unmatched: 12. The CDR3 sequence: CASSESPGLAGGPADTQYF. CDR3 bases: TGTGCCAGCAGCGAGTCTCCGGGACTAGCGGGAGGGCCGGCAGATACGCAGTATTTT.

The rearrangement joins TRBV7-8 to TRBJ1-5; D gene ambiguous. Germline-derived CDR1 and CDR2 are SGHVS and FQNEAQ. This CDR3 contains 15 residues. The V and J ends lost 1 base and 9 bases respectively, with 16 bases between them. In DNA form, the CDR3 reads TGTGCCAGCAGCTTAGGGCTCAGTTTGTTGTGGCCCCAGCATTTT. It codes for CASSLGLSLLWPQHF.

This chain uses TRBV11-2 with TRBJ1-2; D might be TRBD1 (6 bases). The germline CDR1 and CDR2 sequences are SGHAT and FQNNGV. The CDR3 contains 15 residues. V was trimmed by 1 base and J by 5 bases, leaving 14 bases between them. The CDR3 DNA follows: TGTGCCAGCAGCTTAGTGGGGGCCCGGTGGTATGGCTACACCTTC. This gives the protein CASSLVGARWYGYTF.

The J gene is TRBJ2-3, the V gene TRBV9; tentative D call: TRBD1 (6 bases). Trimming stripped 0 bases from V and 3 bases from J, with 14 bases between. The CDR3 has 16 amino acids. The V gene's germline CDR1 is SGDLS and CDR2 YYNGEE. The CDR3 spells CASSVADEGVTDTQYF. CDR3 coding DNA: TGTGCCAGCAGCGTAGCTGATGAGGGGGTAACAGATACGCAGTATTTT.

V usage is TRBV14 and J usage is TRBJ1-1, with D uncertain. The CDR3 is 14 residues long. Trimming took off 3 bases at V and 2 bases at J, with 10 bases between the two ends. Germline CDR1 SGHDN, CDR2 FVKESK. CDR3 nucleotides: TGTGCCAGCAGCCAGGTCGGGTCCAACACTGAAGCTTTCTTT. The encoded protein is CASSQVGSNTEAFF. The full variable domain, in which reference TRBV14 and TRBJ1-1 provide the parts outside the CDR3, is EAGVTQFPSHSVIEKGQTVTLRCDPISGHDNLYWYRRVMGKEIKFLLHFVKESKQDESGMPNNRFLAERTGGTYSTLKVQPAELEDSGVYFCASSQVGSNTEAFFGQGTRLTVV.

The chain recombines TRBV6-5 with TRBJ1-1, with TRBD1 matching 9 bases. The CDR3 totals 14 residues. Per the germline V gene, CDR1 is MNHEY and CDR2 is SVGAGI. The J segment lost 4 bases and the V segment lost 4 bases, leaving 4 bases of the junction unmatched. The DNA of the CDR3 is TGTGCCAGCAGTTGGACAGGGGTAGGCACTGAAGCTTTCTTT. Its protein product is CASSWTGVGTEAFF.

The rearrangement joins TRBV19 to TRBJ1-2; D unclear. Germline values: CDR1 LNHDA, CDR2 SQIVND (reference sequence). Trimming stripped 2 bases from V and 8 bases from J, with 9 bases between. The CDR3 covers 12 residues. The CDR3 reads CASSIRRSGYTF. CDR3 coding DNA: TGTGCCAGTAGTATAAGGAGGAGCGGCTACACCTTC.